The rows below give T cell receptor beta chains drawn from one sample of a study of glioma-infiltrating T cells. TCRdb used MiXCR to reprocess the multiplex PCR reads, holding one entry per CDR3 protein. Counted here are about 44,000 distinct CDR3 sequences, around 22% occurring once; the ten biggest clones make up roughly 6.1%. Sequencing input: glioma tissue, nonneoplastic brain tissue, or PBMCs (not recorded which). The receptor set was obtained from a human donor with low-grade glioma or glioblastoma, undergoing nonglioma brain surgery, or in good health (not recorded which). CDR3s include the opening cysteine and the closing phenylalanine or tryptophan. Expanded clones get a size class; other rows say once, few or many, or leave the size out.

>-|TRBV11-1
CAISFGGESSYNEQFF
>-|TRBV27
CASSLGGSYEQYF
>-|TRBV29-1
CSVAERAGDTEAFF
>many|TRBV7-9
CASSLEIGSYEQYF
>many|TRBV6-1
CASTIGAAGNTIYF
>many|TRBV28
CATGAVGAYNEQFF
>medium-sized|TRBV20-1
CSVRGAGTEAFF
>many|TRBV20-1
CSARDRGLVTEAFF
>many|TRBV6-1
CASSHRVDTEAFF
>many|TRBV7-2
CASSPAVGGYTF
>many|TRBV12-3/TRBV12-4
CASSLDGNTEAFF
>many|TRBV2
CASSYGNEQFF
>few|TRBV7-9
CASSERRVPGNTEAFF
>-|TRBV6-5
CASSYGYAQNTEAFF
>-|TRBV4-1
CASSQDFTNSSPLNF
>few|TRBV6-2/TRBV6-3
CARTSVGYGYPF
>many|TRBV18
CASSPPLGSEPQHF
>many|TRBV4-3
CASSPRDVVNYGYTF
>many|TRBV11-2
CASSPKSSLPDTQYF
>few|TRBV5-1
CASKRTANTGELFF
>many|TRBV12-3/TRBV12-4
CASSFMRTEAFF
>many|TRBV7-3
CASSSGTSGADTQYF
>-|TRBV4-2
CASSPYDDSNYGYTF
>-|TRBV9
CASSVEAQRDFSSYNEQFF